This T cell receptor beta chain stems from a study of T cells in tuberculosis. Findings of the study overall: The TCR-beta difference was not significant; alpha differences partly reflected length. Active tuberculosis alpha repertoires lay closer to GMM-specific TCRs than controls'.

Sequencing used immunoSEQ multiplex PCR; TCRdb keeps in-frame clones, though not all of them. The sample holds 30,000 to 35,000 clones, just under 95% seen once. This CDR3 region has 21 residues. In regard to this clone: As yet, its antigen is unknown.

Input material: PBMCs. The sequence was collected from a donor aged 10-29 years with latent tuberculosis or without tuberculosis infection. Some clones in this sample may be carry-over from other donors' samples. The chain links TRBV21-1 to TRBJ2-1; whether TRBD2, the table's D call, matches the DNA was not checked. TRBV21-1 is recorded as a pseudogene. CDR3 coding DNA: TGTGCCAGCAGCATAAAAGGACTAGCGGGAGTGAAGAGAGATCAATTTGGTGAGCAGTTCTTC. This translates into CASSIKGLAGVKRDQFGEQFF.